This TCR beta chain emerged from a study of shared clonotypes between healthy human individuals. As for the study in general: Ranging from 18 to 49 in age, donors were a couple of women and a few men. Study results and caveats: Collection of samples was limited to blood; tissue repertoires likely differ. The generation probabilities recorded for non-shared clonotypes fell below those of clonotypes shared by all four donors.

The data were produced by immunoSEQ multiplex PCR, yet TCRdb's version contains in-frame clones alone and is incomplete. The data show 550,000 to 750,000 clones, nearly 97% seen once. Naive CD8 cells lacked CD45RO and underwent positive selection for CCR7, leaving out terminally differentiated effector memory CD45RA+ cells. The CDR3 contains 13 residues. Trimming cost V 7 bases and J 6 bases, with 14 bases left between them. Germline CDR1 LNHDA, CDR2 SQIVND (reference sequence). A note on this clone: The antigen is not known.

The sample was naive CD8+ T cells sorted from blood. The origin of this receptor is a woman aged 30 to 39 in good health. The rearrangement links TRBV19 to TRBJ2-3; D is unclear. Written as DNA, the CDR3 is TGTGCCAGTATGAAGGTAGTAAGGGATACGCAGTATTTT. Its translation is CASMKVVRDTQYF.